A single sample is the source of the 16 T cell receptor beta chains below, sequenced in a study of cytomegalovirus exposure and HLA in healthy donors. In the PCR, 60 Vbeta and 13 Jbeta primers were used. Using immunoSEQ multiplex PCR, the repertoire was profiled, and TCRdb retains in-frame clones only, with some absent. The sample yields roughly 180,000 clones, 70% to 90% seen once. The specimen sequenced was PBMCs. The receptors shown here come from a man aged 18 to 29 in good health and CMV-seropositive.

The chain couples TRBV7-2 to TRBJ1-5, with unresolved D. The V end lost 4 bases, the J end lost 5 bases, and 12 bases lay between the germline ends. The CDR3 extends over 14 amino acids. In germline, CDR1 is SGHTA, CDR2 FQGNSA. CDR3 sequence (DNA): TGTGCCAGCAGCTCCCCGGGATCCCATCAGCCCCAGCATTTT. Amino acid sequence: CASSSPGSHQPQHF.

The chain links TRBV6-5 to TRBJ1-5, with D unresolved. CDR1 MNHEY and CDR2 SVGAGI come from the germline V gene. The CDR3 is 12 amino acids. V was cut by 6 bases and J by 7 bases, with 10 bases left in between. The CDR3 spells CASSSRAQPQHF. The CDR3 DNA is TGTGCCAGCAGCTCACGCGCGCAGCCCCAGCATTTT.

The genes are TRBV7-8 and TRBJ1-5, with 8 bases aligning to TRBD1. CDR1 and CDR2 from the germline V gene are SGHVS and FQNEAQ. With V trimmed by 0 bases and J by 1 base, 2 bases remained unmatched. The CDR3 has 16 amino acids. CDR3 amino acids: CASSLASGGSNQPQHF. The CDR3, as DNA: TGTGCCAGCAGCTTAGCATCAGGGGGCAGCAATCAGCCCCAGCATTTT.

This clone was detected only once. J is TRBJ1-2 and V is TRBV30, with 7 bases lining up with TRBD1. In germline, CDR1 is GTSNPN, CDR2 SVGIG (reference sequence). The CDR3 loop spans 15 amino acids. Trimming at V came to 4 bases and at J to 1 base, leaving 9 bases not matched to a gene. The DNA of the CDR3 is TGTGCCTGGACCCGGGGGACAGTTGTTAACTATGGCTACACCTTC. Residues: CAWTRGTVVNYGYTF.

This clone was picked up one time. The V and J genes are TRBV9 and TRBJ1-2; D is perhaps TRBD1 (5 bases). This CDR3 contains 14 residues. In germline, CDR1 is SGDLS, CDR2 YYNGEE. V was trimmed by 4 bases and J by 8 bases, leaving 18 bases between them. Written as DNA, the CDR3 is TGTGCCAGCAGCTCCCGTGGGGGGTCGAAAGGCTACACCTTC. Translation: CASSSRGGSKGYTF.

This chain connects TRBV4-3 to TRBJ2-7; D is unclear. The germline gives CDR1 LGHNA, CDR2 YSLEER. The CDR3 is made up of 13 amino acids. Trimming removed 4 bases from V and 6 bases from J, with 13 bases in between. CDR3 sequence (DNA): TGCGCCAGCAGCCCCTACTTATTCTCCGAGCAGTACTTC. Translated, it gives CASSPYLFSEQYF.

The chain carries TRBV7-9 and TRBJ2-7; perhaps TRBD2 as D (6 bases). The CDR3 extends over 15 amino acids. The V end lost 5 bases, the J end lost 6 bases, and 20 bases lay between the germline ends. Germline V gene data show CDR1 as SEHNR and CDR2 as FQNEAQ (reference sequence). In DNA, the CDR3 is TGTGCCAGCAGCGCCCGGGGGACCGGAGCAGGCGAGCAGTACTTC. It encodes CASSARGTGAGEQYF.

This clone was counted a single time. This chain links TRBV5-1 with TRBJ2-7; D may be TRBD2 (6 bases). This CDR3 comprises 19 residues. Trimming took off 4 bases at V and 1 base at J, with 27 bases between the two ends. CDR1 and CDR2 from the germline V gene are SGHRS and YFSETQ. CDR3 DNA: TGCGCCAGCAGCACCGGGGCCGGGGGTCGTTTCAGTACTTCCTACGAGCAGTACTTC. This gives the protein CASSTGAGGRFSTSYEQYF.

This clone showed up just a few times. The chain carries TRBV10-3 and TRBJ1-1; D perhaps matches TRBD1 (5 bases). Germline values: CDR1 ENHRY, CDR2 SYGVKD. This CDR3 region has 13 residues. The V and J ends lost 6 bases and 5 bases respectively, with 13 bases between them. CDR3 coding DNA: TGTGCCATCAGGGGGCCGGGGAGGACTGAAGCTTTCTTT. Protein: CAIRGPGRTEAFF.

The chain uses TRBV9 and TRBJ2-7, with 8 positions matching TRBD2. CDR3 size: 16 residues. In germline, CDR1 is SGDLS, CDR2 YYNGEE. Trimming at V came to 0 bases and at J to 5 bases, leaving 10 bases not matched to a gene. CDR3 amino acids: CASSVGLGGAIHEQYF. The CDR3, as DNA: TGTGCCAGCAGCGTAGGACTCGGGGGGGCCATACACGAGCAGTACTTC. Filled out from reference TRBV9 and TRBJ2-7, the complete variable domain reads DSGVTQTPKHLITATGQRVTLRCSPRSGDLSVYWYQQSLDQGLQFLIQYYNGEERAKGNILERFSAQQFPDLHSELNLSSLELGDSALYFCASSVGLGGAIHEQYFGPGTRLTVT.

The rearrangement joins TRBV19 to TRBJ1-6, with a tentative D call TRBD1 (6 bases). This CDR3 has 15 amino acids. The V gene's germline CDR1 is LNHDA and CDR2 SQIVND (reference sequence). Trimming took 11 bases from V and 6 from J, leaving 20 bases between them. The CDR3 is CAVKQGTGSNSPLHF. CDR3 coding DNA: TGTGCCGTAAAGCAGGGGACGGGGAGTAATTCACCCCTCCACTTT.

The chain is built from TRBV30 and TRBJ1-1; the D gene is possibly TRBD1 (6 bases). The CDR3 has 14 residues. V was pared by 3 bases and J by 4 bases, with 15 bases between. CDR1 and CDR2 (germline): GTSNPN, SVGIG (reference sequence). In DNA, the CDR3 is TGTGCCTGGAGGCCGATCGGGGGGCCCACTGAAGCTTTCTTT. Translating it yields CAWRPIGGPTEAFF.

This chain joins TRBV5-5 and TRBJ1-2, with 8 bases matching TRBD1. The germline gives CDR1 SGHKS, CDR2 YYEKEE (reference sequence). Trimming at V came to 5 bases and at J to 3 bases, leaving 9 bases not matched to a gene. The CDR3 covers 15 residues. The CDR3 is CASSFGQGRDYGYTF. The CDR3 coding sequence is TGTGCCAGCAGTTTTGGACAGGGCCGCGACTATGGCTACACCTTC.

V usage is TRBV10-3 and J usage is TRBJ1-4, with 9 positions matching TRBD1. The CDR3 loop spans 16 amino acids. CDR1 ENHRY and CDR2 SYGVKD come from the germline V gene. Trimming removed 6 bases from V and 4 bases from J; junction bases left unmatched: 9. The CDR3 loop reads CAISQSDRGINEKLFF. In DNA, the CDR3 is TGTGCCATCAGCCAATCGGACAGGGGCATTAATGAAAAACTGTTTTTT.

This sequence joins TRBV18 and TRBJ1-2; 12 positions agree with TRBD1. Unmatched junction bases numbered 8, after V lost 4 bases and J lost 5 bases. Germline CDR1 reads KGHSH; CDR2 reads LQKENI. The CDR3 has 16 amino acids. CDR3 sequence (DNA): TGTGCCAGCTCACTAGCCGGGACAGGGGGCTTATATGGCTACACCTTC. Translation gives CASSLAGTGGLYGYTF.

The chain employs TRBV6-5 and TRBJ1-2, with 8 bases identical to TRBD1. CDR1 and CDR2 (germline): MNHEY, SVGAGI. CDR3 size: 14 residues. V was clipped by 7 bases and J by 5 bases; unmatched bases: 9. CDR3 protein: CASKGTGEKYGYTF. The CDR3 nucleotides read TGTGCCAGCAAAGGGACAGGAGAAAAATATGGCTACACCTTC.